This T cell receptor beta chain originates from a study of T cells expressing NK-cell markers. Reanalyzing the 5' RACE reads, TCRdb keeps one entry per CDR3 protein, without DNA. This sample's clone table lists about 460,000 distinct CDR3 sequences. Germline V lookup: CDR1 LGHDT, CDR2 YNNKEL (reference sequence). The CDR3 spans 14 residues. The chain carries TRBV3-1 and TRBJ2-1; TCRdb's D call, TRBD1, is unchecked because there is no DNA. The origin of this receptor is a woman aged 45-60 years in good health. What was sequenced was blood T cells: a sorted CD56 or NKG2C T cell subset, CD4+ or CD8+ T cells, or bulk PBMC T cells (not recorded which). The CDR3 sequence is CASSQGGQGFEQFF.